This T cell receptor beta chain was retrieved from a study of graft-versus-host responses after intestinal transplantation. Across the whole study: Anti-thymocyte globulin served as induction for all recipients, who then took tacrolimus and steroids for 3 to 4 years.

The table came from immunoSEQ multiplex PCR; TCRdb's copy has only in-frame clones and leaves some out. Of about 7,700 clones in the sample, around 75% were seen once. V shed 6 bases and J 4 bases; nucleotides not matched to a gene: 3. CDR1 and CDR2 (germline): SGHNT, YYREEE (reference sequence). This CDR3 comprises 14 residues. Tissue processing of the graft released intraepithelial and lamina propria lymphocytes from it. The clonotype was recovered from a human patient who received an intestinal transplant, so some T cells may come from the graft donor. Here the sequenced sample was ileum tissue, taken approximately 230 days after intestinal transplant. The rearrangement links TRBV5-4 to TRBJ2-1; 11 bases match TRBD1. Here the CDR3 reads CASTGQGAYNEQFF. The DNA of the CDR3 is TGTGCCAGCACCGGACAGGGGGCTTACAATGAGCAGTTCTTC. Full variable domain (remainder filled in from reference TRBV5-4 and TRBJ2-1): ETGVTQSPTHLIKTRGQQVTLRCSSQSGHNTVSWYQQALGQGPQFIFQYYREEENGRGNFPPRFSGLQFPNYSSELNVNALELDDSALYLCASTGQGAYNEQFFGPGTRLTVL.